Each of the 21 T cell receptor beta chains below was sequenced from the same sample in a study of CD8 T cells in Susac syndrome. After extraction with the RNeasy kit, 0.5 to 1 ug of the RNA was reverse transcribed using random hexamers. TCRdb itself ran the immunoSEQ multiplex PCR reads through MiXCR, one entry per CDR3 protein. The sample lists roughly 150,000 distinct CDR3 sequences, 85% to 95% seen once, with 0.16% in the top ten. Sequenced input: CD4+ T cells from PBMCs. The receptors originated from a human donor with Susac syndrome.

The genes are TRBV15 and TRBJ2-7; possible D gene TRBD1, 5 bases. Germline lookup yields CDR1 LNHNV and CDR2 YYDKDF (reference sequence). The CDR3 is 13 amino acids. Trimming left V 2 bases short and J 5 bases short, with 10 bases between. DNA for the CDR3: TGTGCCACCAGCAGACTAGGACAAAACGAGCAGTACTTC. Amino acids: CATSRLGQNEQYF.

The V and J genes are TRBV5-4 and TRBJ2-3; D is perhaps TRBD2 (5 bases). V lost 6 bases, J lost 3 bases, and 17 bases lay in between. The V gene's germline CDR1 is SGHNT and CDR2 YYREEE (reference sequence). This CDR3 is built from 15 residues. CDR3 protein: CASTPAGGRTDTQYF. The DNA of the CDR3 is TGTGCCAGCACCCCGGCGGGCGGGCGGACAGATACGCAGTATTTT.

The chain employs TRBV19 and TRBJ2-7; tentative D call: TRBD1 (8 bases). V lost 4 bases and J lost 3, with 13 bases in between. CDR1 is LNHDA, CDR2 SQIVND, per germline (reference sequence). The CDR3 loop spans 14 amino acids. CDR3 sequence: CASSTTGEGYEQYF. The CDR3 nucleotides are TGTGCCAGTAGTACGACAGGGGAGGGCTACGAGCAGTACTTC.

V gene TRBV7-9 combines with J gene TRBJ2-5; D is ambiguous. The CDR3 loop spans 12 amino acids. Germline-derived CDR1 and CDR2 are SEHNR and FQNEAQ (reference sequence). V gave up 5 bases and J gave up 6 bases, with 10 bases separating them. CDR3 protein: CASSVDVQTQYF. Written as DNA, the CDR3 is TGTGCCAGCAGCGTGGACGTCCAGACCCAGTACTTC. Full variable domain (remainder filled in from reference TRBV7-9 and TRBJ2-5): DTGVSQNPRHKITKRGQNVTFRCDPISEHNRLYWYRQTLGQGPEFLTYFQNEAQLEKSRLLSDRFSAERPKGSFSTLEIQRTEQGDSAMYLCASSVDVQTQYFGPGTRLLVL.

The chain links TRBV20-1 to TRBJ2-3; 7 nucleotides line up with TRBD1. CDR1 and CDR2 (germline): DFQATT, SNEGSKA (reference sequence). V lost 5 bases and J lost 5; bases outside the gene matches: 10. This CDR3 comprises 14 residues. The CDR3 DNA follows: TGCAGTGCTGGCAGGGGACAGAGGGGAGATACGCAGTATTTT. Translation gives CSAGRGQRGDTQYF.

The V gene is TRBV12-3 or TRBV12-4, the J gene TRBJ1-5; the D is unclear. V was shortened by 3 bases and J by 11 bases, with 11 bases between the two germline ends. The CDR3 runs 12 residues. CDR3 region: CASSFDLGAQHF. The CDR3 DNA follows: TGTGCCAGCAGTTTTGACCTCGGAGCCCAGCATTTT.

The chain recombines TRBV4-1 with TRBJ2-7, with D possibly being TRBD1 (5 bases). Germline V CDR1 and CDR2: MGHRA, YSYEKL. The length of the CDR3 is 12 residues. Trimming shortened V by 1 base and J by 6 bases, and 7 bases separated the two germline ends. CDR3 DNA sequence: TGCGCCAGCAGCCAAGTAGGGGTCGAGCAGTACTTC. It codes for CASSQVGVEQYF.

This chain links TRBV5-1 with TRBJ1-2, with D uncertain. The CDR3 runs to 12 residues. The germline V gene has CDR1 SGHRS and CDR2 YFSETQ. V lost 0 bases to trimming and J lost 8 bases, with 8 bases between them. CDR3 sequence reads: CASSLDGNGYTF. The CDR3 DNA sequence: TGCGCCAGCAGCTTGGACGGGAACGGCTACACCTTC.

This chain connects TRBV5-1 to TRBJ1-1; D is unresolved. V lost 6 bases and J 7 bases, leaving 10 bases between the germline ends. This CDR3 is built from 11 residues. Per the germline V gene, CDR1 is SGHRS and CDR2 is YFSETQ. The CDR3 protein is CASIRDGEAFF. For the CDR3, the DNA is TGCGCCAGCATCCGCGATGGTGAAGCTTTCTTT.

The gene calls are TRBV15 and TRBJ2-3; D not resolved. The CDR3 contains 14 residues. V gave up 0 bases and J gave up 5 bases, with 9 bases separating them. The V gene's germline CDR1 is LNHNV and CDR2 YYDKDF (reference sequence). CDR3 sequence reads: CATSRDLSRDTQYF. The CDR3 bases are TGTGCCACCAGCAGAGATCTTTCCCGAGATACGCAGTATTTT.

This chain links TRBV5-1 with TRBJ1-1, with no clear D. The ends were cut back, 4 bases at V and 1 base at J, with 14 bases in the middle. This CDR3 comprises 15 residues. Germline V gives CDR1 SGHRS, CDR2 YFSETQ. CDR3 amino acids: CASSVGGSTNTEAFF. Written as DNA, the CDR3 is TGCGCCAGCAGCGTAGGAGGGTCTACGAACACTGAAGCTTTCTTT.

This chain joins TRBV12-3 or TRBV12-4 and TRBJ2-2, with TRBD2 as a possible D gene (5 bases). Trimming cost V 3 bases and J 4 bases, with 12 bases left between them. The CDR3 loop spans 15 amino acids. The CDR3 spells CASSFRSGLTGELFF. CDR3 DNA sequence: TGTGCCAGCAGTTTTAGGAGCGGACTCACCGGGGAGCTGTTTTTT.

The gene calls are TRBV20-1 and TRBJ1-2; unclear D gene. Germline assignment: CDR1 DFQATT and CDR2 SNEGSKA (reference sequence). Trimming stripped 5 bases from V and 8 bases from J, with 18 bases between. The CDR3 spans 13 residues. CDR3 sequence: CSAASDGPGGYTF. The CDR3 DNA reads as TGCAGTGCTGCCTCTGACGGCCCCGGGGGCTACACCTTC.

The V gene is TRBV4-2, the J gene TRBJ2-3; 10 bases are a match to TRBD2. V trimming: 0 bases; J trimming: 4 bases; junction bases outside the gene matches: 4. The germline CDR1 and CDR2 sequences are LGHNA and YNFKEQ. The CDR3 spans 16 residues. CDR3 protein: CASSQDGLAGADTQYF. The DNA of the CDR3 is TGTGCCAGCAGCCAAGATGGGCTAGCGGGGGCAGATACGCAGTATTTT.

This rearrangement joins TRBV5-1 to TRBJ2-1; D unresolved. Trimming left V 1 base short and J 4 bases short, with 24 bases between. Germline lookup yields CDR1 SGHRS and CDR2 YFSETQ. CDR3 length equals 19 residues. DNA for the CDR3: TGCGCCAGCAGCTTGCGCCTACCCCCCGGCGAGGCCTCTTACAATGAGCAGTTCTTC. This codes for CASSLRLPPGEASYNEQFF. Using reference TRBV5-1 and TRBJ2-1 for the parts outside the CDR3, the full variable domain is KAGVTQTPRYLIKTRGQQVTLSCSPISGHRSVSWYQQTPGQGLQFLFEYFSETQRNKGNFPGRFSGRQFSNSRSEMNVSTLELGDSALYLCASSLRLPPGEASYNEQFFGPGTRLTVL.

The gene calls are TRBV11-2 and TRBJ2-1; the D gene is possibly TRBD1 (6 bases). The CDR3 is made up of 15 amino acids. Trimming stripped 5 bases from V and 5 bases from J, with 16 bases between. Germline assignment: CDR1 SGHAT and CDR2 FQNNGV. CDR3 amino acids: CASSPRDMLDNEQFF. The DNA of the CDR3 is TGTGCCAGCAGCCCCCGGGACATGCTCGACAATGAGCAGTTCTTC. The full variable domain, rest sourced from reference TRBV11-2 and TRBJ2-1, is EAGVAQSPRYKIIEKRQSVAFWCNPISGHATLYWYQQILGQGPKLLIQFQNNGVVDDSQLPKDRFSAERLKGVDSTLKIQPAKLEDSAVYLCASSPRDMLDNEQFFGPGTRLTVL.

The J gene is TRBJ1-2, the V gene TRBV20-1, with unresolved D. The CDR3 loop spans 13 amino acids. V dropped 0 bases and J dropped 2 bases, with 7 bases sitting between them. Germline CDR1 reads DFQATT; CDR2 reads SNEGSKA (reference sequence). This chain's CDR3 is CSARDLWNYGYTF. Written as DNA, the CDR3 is TGCAGTGCTAGAGATCTGTGGAACTATGGCTACACCTTC.

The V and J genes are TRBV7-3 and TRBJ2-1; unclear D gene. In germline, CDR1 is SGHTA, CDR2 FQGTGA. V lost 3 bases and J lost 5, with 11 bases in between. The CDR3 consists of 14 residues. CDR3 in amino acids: CASSLTLVDNEQFF. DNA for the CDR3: TGTGCCAGCAGCTTGACCTTAGTCGACAATGAGCAGTTCTTC.

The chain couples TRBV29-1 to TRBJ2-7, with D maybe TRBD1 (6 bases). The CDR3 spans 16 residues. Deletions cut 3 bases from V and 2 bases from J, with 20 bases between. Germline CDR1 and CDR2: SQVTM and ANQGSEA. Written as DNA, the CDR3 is TGCAGCGTTGAGGGGGCTGGGGGTTACAGGACCTACGAGCAGTACTTC. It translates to CSVEGAGGYRTYEQYF.

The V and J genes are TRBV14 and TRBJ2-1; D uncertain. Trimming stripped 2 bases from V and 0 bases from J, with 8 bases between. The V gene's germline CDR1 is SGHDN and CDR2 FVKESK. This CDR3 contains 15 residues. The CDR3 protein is CASSQSPSSYNEQFF. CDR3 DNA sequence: TGTGCCAGCAGCCAAAGCCCAAGCTCCTACAATGAGCAGTTCTTC.

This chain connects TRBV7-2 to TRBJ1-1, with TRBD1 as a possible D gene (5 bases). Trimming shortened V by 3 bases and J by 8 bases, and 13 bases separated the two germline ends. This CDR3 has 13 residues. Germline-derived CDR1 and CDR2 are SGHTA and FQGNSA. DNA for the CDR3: TGTGCCAGCAGCTTGAGACAGTCATTAGAAGCTTTCTTT. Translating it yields CASSLRQSLEAFF.